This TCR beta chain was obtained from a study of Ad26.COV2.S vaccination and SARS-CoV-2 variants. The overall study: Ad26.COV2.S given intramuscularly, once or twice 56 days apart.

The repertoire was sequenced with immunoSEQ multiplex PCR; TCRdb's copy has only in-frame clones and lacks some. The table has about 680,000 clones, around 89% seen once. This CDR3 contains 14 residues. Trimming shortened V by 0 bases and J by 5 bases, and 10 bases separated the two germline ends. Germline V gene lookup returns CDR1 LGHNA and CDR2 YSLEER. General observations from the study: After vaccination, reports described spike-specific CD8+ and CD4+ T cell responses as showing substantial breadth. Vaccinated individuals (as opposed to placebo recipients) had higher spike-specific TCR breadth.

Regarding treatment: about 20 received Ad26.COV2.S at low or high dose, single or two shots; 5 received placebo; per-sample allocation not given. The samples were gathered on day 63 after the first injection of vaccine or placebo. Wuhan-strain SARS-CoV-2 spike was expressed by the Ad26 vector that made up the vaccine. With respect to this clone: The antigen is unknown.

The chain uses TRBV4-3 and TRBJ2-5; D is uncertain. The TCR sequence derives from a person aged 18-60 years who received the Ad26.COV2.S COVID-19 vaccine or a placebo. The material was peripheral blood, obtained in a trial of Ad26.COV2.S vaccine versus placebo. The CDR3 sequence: CASSQDGRHETQYF. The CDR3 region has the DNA TGCGCCAGCAGCCAAGACGGGCGCCACGAGACCCAGTACTTC.